The sample holds one count of the clone carrying this TCR beta chain. With V trimmed by 3 bases and J by 7 bases, 9 bases remained unmatched. Germline lookup yields CDR1 SGHTA and CDR2 FQGTGA. The CDR3 runs 15 residues. This sample was taken from a study of blood T cell repertoires in COVID-19. Authors' analysis steps: Nucleated cell number was recorded as an estimate derived from reference gene primer amplification. The protocol was immunoSEQ multiplex PCR, while the TCRdb copy is restricted to in-frame clones and leaves out a portion. The DNA was the basis for D and trimming; V, J and clone size are from that table. The sample records roughly 160,000 clones, about 90% being singletons.

The sample consisted of PBMCs or T cells enriched from blood (not recorded which). The rearrangement uses TRBV7-3 and TRBJ2-1, with TRBD2 identical over 7 bases. This clonotype was sampled from a woman between 45 and 65 years old who had recovered from COVID-19. As DNA, the CDR3 is TGTGCCAGCAGCTTGAGGGCTAGCGGATTGAATGAGCAGTTCTTC. This codes for CASSLRASGLNEQFF.